These T cell receptor beta chains were read from a single sample in a study of T-cell reconstitution after alpha-beta-depleted transplantation in children. TCRdb re-called the PCR reads with MiXCR, one entry per CDR3 protein. Among fewer than 350,000 distinct CDR3 sequences listed, around a tenth were seen once. The material sequenced was peripheral blood, taken 180 days after TCRalphabeta/CD19-depleted stem cell transplant. These receptors were taken from a male patient between 2 and 15 years old who had a stem cell transplant for chronic granulomatous disease, so the T cells may come from the graft donor. CDR3s include the opening cysteine and the closing phenylalanine or tryptophan. The D gene is left open where the match is weak. Clone size appears in some rows only: once, few, many, or a class for an expanded clone.

J: TRBJ2-1
D: TRBD2
V: TRBV29-1
size: many
DNA: TGCAGCGTTGAGGGACTACTTGGGGGCTACAATGAGCAGTTCTTC
CDR3: CSVEGLLGGYNEQFF

J: TRBJ2-7
D: .
V: TRBV6-1
size: few
DNA: TGTGCCAGCAGTGAAGGCAGGGGTAGCTCCTACGAGCAGTACTTC
CDR3: CASSEGRGSSYEQYF

J: TRBJ1-2
D: .
V: TRBV20-1
size: many
DNA: TGCAGTGCTAAGTCAGGGGATATCTATGGCTACACCTTC
CDR3: CSAKSGDIYGYTF

J: TRBJ1-3
D: .
V: TRBV20-1
size: many
DNA: TGCAGTGCTAACCTCGGCCTCTCGGCTGGAAACACCATATATTTT
CDR3: CSANLGLSAGNTIYF

J: TRBJ1-2
D: .
V: TRBV18
size: many
DNA: TGTGCCAGCTCACCACCGAATGTCAATTTTTATGGCTACACCTTC
CDR3: CASSPPNVNFYGYTF

J: TRBJ2-1
D: .
V: TRBV15
size: many
DNA: TGTGCCACCAGCAACCGGGCCGCCGATGAGCAGTTCTTC
CDR3: CATSNRAADEQFF

J: TRBJ2-3
D: TRBD2
V: TRBV7-9
size: many
DNA: TGTGCCAGCAACCTACTAGCGGGAGCAGATACGCAGTATTTT
CDR3: CASNLLAGADTQYF

J: TRBJ2-5
D: TRBD2
V: TRBV4-3
size: many
DNA: TGCGCCAGCAGCCCTCAGCGGGGAGAGACCCAGTACTTC
CDR3: CASSPQRGETQYF

J: TRBJ2-1
D: .
V: TRBV27
size: many
DNA: TGTGCCACCATAGGGGGAGTATCCAATGAGCAGTTCTTC
CDR3: CATIGGVSNEQFF

J: TRBJ1-2
D: TRBD1
V: TRBV7-9
size: many
DNA: TGTGCCAGCAGCCCTGCTACAGGGGCACCCGGGGGCTACACCTTC
CDR3: CASSPATGAPGGYTF

J: TRBJ2-7
D: .
V: TRBV5-1
size: many
DNA: TGCGCCAGCAGCTTGGAGCCTCCCGCCTACGAGCAGTACTTC
CDR3: CASSLEPPAYEQYF

J: TRBJ2-2
D: TRBD2
V: TRBV10-3
size: many
DNA: TGTGCCATCCTACTAGCGGGCAAGAACACCGGGGAGCTGTTTTTT
CDR3: CAILLAGKNTGELFF

J: TRBJ2-7
D: .
V: TRBV3-1
size: many
DNA: TGTGCCAGCAGCCAGAAAGACGAGCAGTACTTC
CDR3: CASSQKDEQYF

J: TRBJ2-2
D: .
V: TRBV29-1
size: many
DNA: TGCAGCGTTGCCCCCCAGGGGTTAAACACCGGGGAGCTGTTTTTT
CDR3: CSVAPQGLNTGELFF

J: TRBJ2-5
D: TRBD1
V: TRBV6-5
size: .
DNA: TGTGCCAGCAGTTACTCGGGTTACGGTAGGGGGCTGGAGACCCAGTACTTC
CDR3: CASSYSGYGRGLETQYF

J: TRBJ2-2
D: TRBD1
V: TRBV12-3/TRBV12-4
size: many
DNA: TGTGCCAGCAGTTTTGACAGGGGGCTTCACGGGGAGCTGTTTTTT
CDR3: CASSFDRGLHGELFF

J: TRBJ2-5
D: .
V: TRBV7-9
size: many
DNA: TGTGCCAGTAGACACAGAGGCGCGGTTCTCTTCCAAGAGACCCAGTACTTC
CDR3: CASRHRGAVLFQETQYF

J: TRBJ2-1
D: .
V: TRBV7-2
size: many
DNA: TGTGCCAGCAGCTTATTTTATGGTGAGCAGTTCTTC
CDR3: CASSLFYGEQFF

J: TRBJ2-5
D: .
V: TRBV6-2/TRBV6-3
size: many
DNA: TGTGCCAGCAGTTACGGGTCGAGGGCGGGGAGTCAAGAGACCCAGTACTTC
CDR3: CASSYGSRAGSQETQYF

J: TRBJ1-1
D: TRBD1
V: TRBV28
size: many
DNA: TGTGCCAGCAGCAGGGGGGGACTTGAAGCTTTCTTT
CDR3: CASSRGGLEAFF

J: TRBJ1-2
D: TRBD1
V: TRBV3-1
size: many
DNA: TGTGCCAGCAGCCACAGGGGGCGCCTCTATGGCTACACCTTC
CDR3: CASSHRGRLYGYTF

J: TRBJ1-5
D: TRBD1
V: TRBV15
size: many
DNA: TGTGCCACCAGCAGAGAACAGGGGTTCCAGCCCCAGCATTTT
CDR3: CATSREQGFQPQHF

J: TRBJ2-1
D: TRBD2
V: TRBV7-2
size: many
DNA: TGTGCCAGCAGCCCACTAGCGGGACTCTACAATGAGCAGTTCTTC
CDR3: CASSPLAGLYNEQFF

J: TRBJ2-3
D: .
V: TRBV12-3/TRBV12-4
size: many
DNA: TGTGCCAGCAGTTTACTAAATCCCACAGATACGCAGTATTTT
CDR3: CASSLLNPTDTQYF

J: TRBJ2-3
D: .
V: TRBV29-1
size: many
DNA: TGCAGCGTTCAAGGGGAAGGAGATACGCAGTATTTT
CDR3: CSVQGEGDTQYF

J: TRBJ2-2
D: TRBD1
V: TRBV25-1
size: .
DNA: TGTGCCAGCAGTCCCCGGACAGGAACAACGACCGGGGAGCTGTTTTTT
CDR3: CASSPRTGTTTGELFF

J: TRBJ2-5
D: TRBD1
V: TRBV7-3
size: many
DNA: TGTGCCAGCAGCTTAAACACAGGGGCTCAAGAGACCCAGTACTTC
CDR3: CASSLNTGAQETQYF

J: TRBJ1-6
D: .
V: TRBV20-1
size: many
DNA: TGCAGTGCTAGAGACGCCTCTCCGGGACGGTATAATTCACCCCTCCACTTT
CDR3: CSARDASPGRYNSPLHF

J: TRBJ2-1
D: TRBD2
V: TRBV30
size: many
DNA: TGTGCCTGGAGTAAGGTGCTGGGGGGGGAATACAATGAGCAGTTCTTC
CDR3: CAWSKVLGGEYNEQFF

J: TRBJ2-7
D: TRBD1
V: TRBV30
size: .
DNA: TGTGCCTGGGACCCGGGGACAGGGATCCACGAGCAGTACTTC
CDR3: CAWDPGTGIHEQYF

J: TRBJ2-4
D: .
V: TRBV10-3
size: many
DNA: TGTGCCATCAGTGAGTCTGGGGGAAACAAAAACATTCAGTACTTC
CDR3: CAISESGGNKNIQYF

J: TRBJ1-6
D: .
V: TRBV29-1
size: many
DNA: TGCAGCGCCGGACAAGATTATAATTCACCCCTCCACTTT
CDR3: CSAGQDYNSPLHF

J: TRBJ2-3
D: .
V: TRBV5-1
size: many
DNA: TGCGCCAGCAGCTTGGATGGTGGTGCTGCAGATACGCAGTATTTT
CDR3: CASSLDGGAADTQYF

J: TRBJ1-2
D: .
V: TRBV5-1
size: few
DNA: TGCGCCACCAGAAAGGGGGGCTATGGCTACACCTTC
CDR3: CATRKGGYGYTF

J: TRBJ2-7
D: .
V: TRBV6-1
size: many
DNA: TGTGCCAGCAGTGAAGGGTCGGACAGTCTACGAGGGCGGTACTTC
CDR3: CASSEGSDSLRGRYF

J: TRBJ1-6
D: .
V: TRBV12-3/TRBV12-4
size: many
DNA: TGTGCCAGCAGTTTTCCGCGGACGGAGAGCTCCTATAATTCACCCCTCCACTTT
CDR3: CASSFPRTESSYNSPLHF

J: TRBJ1-1
D: TRBD1
V: TRBV7-2
size: many
DNA: TGTGCCAGCAGACTGGGACAGTACACTGAAGCTTTCTTT
CDR3: CASRLGQYTEAFF

J: TRBJ2-7
D: .
V: TRBV7-8
size: many
DNA: TGTGCCAGCAGCTTAGAACACAGCTCCTACGAGCAGTACTTC
CDR3: CASSLEHSSYEQYF

J: TRBJ1-1
D: .
V: TRBV5-5
size: many
DNA: TGTGCCAGCAGCTTGTTAGGGATGGACACTGAAGCTTTCTTT
CDR3: CASSLLGMDTEAFF

J: TRBJ1-1
D: .
V: TRBV5-5
size: many
DNA: TGTGCCAGCAGATGGGACACCTACACTGAAGCTTTCTTT
CDR3: CASRWDTYTEAFF